Included here is one T cell receptor beta chain sequence, with context. This CDR3 contains 14 residues. V dropped 0 bases and J dropped 8 bases, with 10 bases sitting between them. Germline assignment: CDR1 SGHVS and CDR2 FQNEAQ. This entry is derived from a study of blood T cell repertoires in COVID-19. Looking at the study overall: In each case, the material was cDNA or gDNA derived from T cells, B-cell-depleted T cells, or PBMCs.

TCRdb's table, derived via immunoSEQ multiplex PCR, lists solely in-frame clones and lacks some. The table includes 80,000 to 95,000 clones, around 85% detected once. The TCR sequence derives from a man older than 75 with acute or convalescent COVID-19. J is TRBJ1-4 and V is TRBV7-8, with D hard to call. Sample: peripheral blood. The CDR3, as DNA: TGTGCCAGCAGCTTAGCTCAGGTCGGCGAAAAACTGTTTTTT. Its protein product is CASSLAQVGEKLFF. The complete variable domain, with remaining parts taken from reference TRBV7-8 and TRBJ1-4, reads GAGVSQSPRYKVAKRGQDVALRCDPISGHVSLFWYQQALGQGPEFLTYFQNEAQLDKSGLPSDRFFAERPEGSVSTLKIQRTQQEDSAVYLCASSLAQVGEKLFFGSGTQLSVL.